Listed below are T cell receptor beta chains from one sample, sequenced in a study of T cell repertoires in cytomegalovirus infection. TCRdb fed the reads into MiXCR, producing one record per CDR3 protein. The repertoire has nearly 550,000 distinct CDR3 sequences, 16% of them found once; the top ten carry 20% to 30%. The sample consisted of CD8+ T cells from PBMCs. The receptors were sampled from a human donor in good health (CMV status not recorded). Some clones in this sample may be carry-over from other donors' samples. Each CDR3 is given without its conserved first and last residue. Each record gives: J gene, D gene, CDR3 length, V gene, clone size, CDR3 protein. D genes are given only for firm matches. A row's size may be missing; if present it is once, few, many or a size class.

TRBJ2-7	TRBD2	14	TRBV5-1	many	ASSSTSGRTSYEQY
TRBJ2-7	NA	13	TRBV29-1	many	SVPGGVPPYYEQY
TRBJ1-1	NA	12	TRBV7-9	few	ASSSPSVNTEAF
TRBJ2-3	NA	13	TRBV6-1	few	ASSDRQSDTDTQY
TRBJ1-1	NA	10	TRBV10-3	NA	AISGRNTEAF
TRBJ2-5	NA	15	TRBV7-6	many	ASSQPSGQGLGETQY
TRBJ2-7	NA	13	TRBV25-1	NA	ASSESALTPYEQY
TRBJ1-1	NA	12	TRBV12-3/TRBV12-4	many	ASSNTGINTEAF
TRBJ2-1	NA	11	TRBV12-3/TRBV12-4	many	ASSPQAGNEQF
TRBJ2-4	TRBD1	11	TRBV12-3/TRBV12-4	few	ASSPGQGNIQY
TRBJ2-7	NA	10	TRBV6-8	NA	ASGVIGNEQY
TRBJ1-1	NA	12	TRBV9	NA	ASSVDSGRTEAF
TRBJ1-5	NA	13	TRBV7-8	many	ASSLDGSSNQPQH